The 25 T cell receptor beta chains listed next were all sequenced from one sample in a study of chemoradiotherapy in HPV16-positive cancers. The protocol was immunoSEQ multiplex PCR, while the TCRdb copy is restricted to in-frame clones and leaves out a portion. The repertoire holds 3,000 to 5,000 clones, with approximately 78% as singletons. The sample was tumor tissue, taken from a patient who underwent chemoradiotherapy. These receptor sequences come from a human donor with HPV-associated anogenital cancer.

The V call is TRBV7-9, the J call TRBJ1-6; D possibly corresponds to TRBD1 (6 bases). Germline CDR1 is SEHNR and CDR2 is FQNEAQ (reference sequence). This CDR3 region has 15 residues. V was pared by 0 bases and J by 5 bases, with 8 bases between. CDR3 nucleotides: TGTGCCAGCAGCTTAGCCGGGGGCAATAATTCACCCCTCCACTTT. This encodes CASSLAGGNNSPLHF.

The chain links TRBV5-1 to TRBJ2-7; TRBD2 matches 13 bases. Germline V lookup: CDR1 SGHRS, CDR2 YFSETQ. V gave up 0 bases and J gave up 5 bases; unmatched junction bases: 2. The CDR3 spans 15 residues. The CDR3 loop is CASSLVGTSGDEQYF. CDR3 in DNA: TGCGCCAGCAGCTTGGTCGGGACTAGCGGGGACGAGCAGTACTTC. The variable domain in full, with the rest retrieved from reference TRBV5-1 and TRBJ2-7, is KAGVTQTPRYLIKTRGQQVTLSCSPISGHRSVSWYQQTPGQGLQFLFEYFSETQRNKGNFPGRFSGRQFSNSRSEMNVSTLELGDSALYLCASSLVGTSGDEQYFGPGTRLTVT.

The V and J genes are TRBV20-1 and TRBJ2-7; possibly TRBD1 for D (6 bases). This CDR3 has 11 amino acids. Germline assignment: CDR1 DFQATT and CDR2 SNEGSKA (reference sequence). V shed 6 bases and J shed 5 bases, with 11 bases lying between them. In nucleotides, the CDR3 is TGCAGTGCCGGGACATTCCACGAGCAGTACTTC. Amino acid sequence: CSAGTFHEQYF.

The V call is TRBV28, the J call TRBJ1-2, with 7 bases matching TRBD1. Germline V lookup: CDR1 MDHEN, CDR2 SYDVKM. The length of the CDR3 is 14 residues. V trimming: 3 bases; J trimming: 3 bases; junction bases outside the gene matches: 4. The chain's CDR3 is CASSLMDRHYGYTF. The CDR3 DNA reads TGTGCCAGCAGTTTGATGGACAGGCACTATGGCTACACCTTC.

In its sample, this clone was seen a few times. In DNA form, the CDR3 reads TGTGCCAGCAGCCGGGACTACCAAGAGACCCAGTACTTC. Protein sequence: CASSRDYQETQYF. V gene TRBV2 combines with J gene TRBJ2-5; TRBD2 might be the D (6 bases). V gave up 6 bases and J gave up 0 bases, with 8 bases separating them. Germline CDR1 reads SNHLY; CDR2 reads FYNNEI. The CDR3 totals 13 residues.

This rearrangement joins TRBV27 to TRBJ2-1; D uncertain. Trimming took off 5 bases at V and 0 bases at J, with 5 bases between the two ends. Germline V gene lookup returns CDR1 MNHEY and CDR2 SMNVEV (reference sequence). The CDR3 is 13 amino acids. The CDR3 spells CASSTRSYNEQFF. CDR3 DNA: TGTGCCAGCAGTACTCGCTCCTACAATGAGCAGTTCTTC.

This chain connects TRBV6-1 to TRBJ2-1, with TRBD2 identical over 8 bases. This CDR3 comprises 18 residues. Germline-derived CDR1 and CDR2 are MNHNS and SASEGT. V lost 3 bases, J lost 6 bases, and 16 bases stayed unmatched. Here the CDR3 reads CASSDRGWAGGLTNEQFF. The CDR3 coding sequence is TGTGCCAGCAGTGACCGGGGGTGGGCGGGAGGCCTAACCAATGAGCAGTTCTTC.

V usage is TRBV2 and J usage is TRBJ2-1; 7 bases line up with TRBD2. CDR3 length equals 18 residues. J lost 5 bases, V lost 2 bases, and 15 bases had no gene match. Germline V gene sequence: CDR1 SNHLY, CDR2 FYNNEI. The CDR3 is CASSEFGTTRERDNEQFF. The DNA of the CDR3 is TGTGCCAGCAGTGAATTTGGGACGACGCGGGAGAGGGACAATGAGCAGTTCTTC. The variable domain in full, with the rest retrieved from reference TRBV2 and TRBJ2-1, is EPEVTQTPSHQVTQMGQEVILRCVPISNHLYFYWYRQILGQKVEFLVSFYNNEISEKSEIFDDQFSVERPDGSNFTLKIRSTKLEDSAMYFCASSEFGTTRERDNEQFFGPGTRLTVL.

This chain uses TRBV19 with TRBJ2-7; 9 nucleotides align to TRBD1. V was clipped by 5 bases and J by 2 bases; unmatched bases: 10. The CDR3 runs 16 residues. Germline V gene lookup returns CDR1 LNHDA and CDR2 SQIVND (reference sequence). Written as DNA, the CDR3 is TGTGCCAGTAGTCCCCTCCGGGACAGGGACACCTACGAGCAGTACTTC. Translated, it gives CASSPLRDRDTYEQYF.

V gene TRBV4-2 combines with J gene TRBJ1-4; tentatively, D is TRBD1 (5 bases). This CDR3 is 15 amino acids long. V lost 1 base, J lost 11 bases, and 17 bases lay in between. Germline V gene data show CDR1 as LGHNA and CDR2 as YNFKEQ. The CDR3 coding sequence is TGTGCCAGCAGCCAAGGCGGGGACCTCCAAGGGAAACTGTTTTTT. Translated: CASSQGGDLQGKLFF.

The chain couples TRBV11-2 to TRBJ2-2; the D is unclear. Between the trimmed V and J ends, which lost 1 base and 2 bases, there was a span of 8 bases. The CDR3 loop spans 15 amino acids. From germline, CDR1 is SGHAT and CDR2 FQNNGV. The CDR3 is CASSLGSFNTGELFF. For the CDR3, the DNA is TGTGCCAGCAGCTTAGGCAGTTTTAACACCGGGGAGCTGTTTTTT.

V is TRBV11-2 and J is TRBJ2-2; 9 bases match TRBD2. The junction had 12 bases not matched to a gene; V was cut back by 2 bases and J by 2 bases. This CDR3 contains 19 residues. The germline V gene has CDR1 SGHAT and CDR2 FQNNGV. This chain's CDR3 is CASSLYGSGLAGNTGELFF. For the CDR3, the DNA is TGTGCCAGCAGCTTATACGGGTCGGGGCTAGCGGGAAACACCGGGGAGCTGTTTTTT.

The rearrangement uses TRBV6-5 and TRBJ1-5, with a possible D match to TRBD1 (5 bases). The CDR3 is made up of 13 amino acids. Trimming cost V 6 bases and J 6 bases, with 12 bases left between them. Germline V gene lookup returns CDR1 MNHEY and CDR2 SVGAGI. This CDR3 reads CASRGPLSQPQHF. The CDR3 bases are TGTGCCAGCAGGGGACCCTTAAGTCAGCCCCAGCATTTT.

J is TRBJ2-4 and V is TRBV7-2; no definite D call. The CDR3 covers 13 residues. Between the trimmed V and J ends, which lost 6 bases and 3 bases, there was a span of 9 bases. Germline V lookup: CDR1 SGHTA, CDR2 FQGNSA. CDR3 bases: TGTGCCAGCAGTTGGGGTTTCAAAAACATTCAGTACTTC. Residues: CASSWGFKNIQYF.

This rearrangement joins TRBV28 to TRBJ2-4; 7 bases align to TRBD2. The CDR3 loop spans 16 amino acids. The germline gives CDR1 MDHEN, CDR2 SYDVKM. The J segment lost 0 bases and the V segment lost 6 bases, leaving 8 bases of the junction unmatched. The CDR3 loop reads CASRMAGDLAKNIQYF. The CDR3, as DNA: TGTGCCAGCAGAATGGCGGGGGACTTAGCCAAAAACATTCAGTACTTC.

The chain links TRBV5-5 to TRBJ2-2; 8 bases map to TRBD2. Trimming cost V 1 base and J 6 bases; bases outside gene matches: 8. Germline CDR1 is SGHKS and CDR2 is YYEKEE (reference sequence). This CDR3 contains 16 residues. CDR3 sequence: CASSLYGTSGAGELFF. The CDR3 DNA is TGTGCCAGCAGCTTGTACGGGACTAGTGGGGCCGGGGAGCTGTTTTTT.

The chain is built from TRBV7-9 and TRBJ2-5; D gene ambiguous. This CDR3 is built from 16 residues. Germline assignment: CDR1 SEHNR and CDR2 FQNEAQ (reference sequence). Trimming cost V 1 base and J 0 bases, with 12 bases left between them. CDR3 loop: CASSLEYASYQETQYF. The DNA for the CDR3 is TGTGCCAGCAGCTTAGAGTACGCGTCTTACCAAGAGACCCAGTACTTC.

The V gene is TRBV5-1, the J gene TRBJ1-1, with D perhaps TRBD1 (6 bases). The CDR3 covers 14 residues. V shed 5 bases and J shed 0 bases, with 11 bases lying between them. Germline V gives CDR1 SGHRS, CDR2 YFSETQ. In nucleotides, the CDR3 is TGCGCCAGCAGATCGGACAGCCTGAACACTGAAGCTTTCTTT. This translates into CASRSDSLNTEAFF.

In this sample, this clone turned up once. This rearrangement joins TRBV10-2 to TRBJ2-2; TRBD1 agrees at 7 bases. Germline-derived CDR1 and CDR2 are WSHSY and SAAADI. V lost 4 bases to trimming and J lost 2 bases; unmatched junction nucleotides: 7. CDR3 length: 16 residues. CDR3 sequence reads: CASSGDRQSNTGELFF. Written as DNA, the CDR3 is TGCGCCAGCAGTGGGGACAGACAGTCAAACACCGGGGAGCTGTTTTTT.

The chain links TRBV11-2 to TRBJ2-7, with D perhaps matching TRBD1 (6 bases). The CDR3 runs 15 residues. Trimming pared 0 bases from V and 8 bases from J, leaving 17 bases between. Per the germline V gene, CDR1 is SGHAT and CDR2 is FQNNGV. This CDR3 reads CASSLDDGTTRKQYF. The CDR3 DNA reads as TGTGCCAGCAGCTTAGATGACGGGACAACCCGGAAGCAGTACTTC.

The CDR3 bases are TGTGCCAGCAACATCAGGGGGTCCTGGGGCAATGAGCAGTTCTTC. It codes for CASNIRGSWGNEQFF. This rearrangement joins TRBV9 to TRBJ2-1, with 7 bases lining up with TRBD1. Trimming cost V 6 bases and J 6 bases; bases outside gene matches: 12. The germline CDR1 and CDR2 sequences are SGDLS and YYNGEE. The CDR3 covers 15 residues.

This clone occurred once. The chain couples TRBV6-8 to TRBJ1-5, with TRBD1 matching 9 bases. Trimming took 7 bases from V and 4 from J; bases not matched to a gene: 8. The CDR3 is 15 residues long. Germline values: CDR1 MNHGY, CDR2 SAAAGT. The CDR3 spells CASIRQGVCNQPQHF. DNA for the CDR3: TGTGCCAGCATTCGACAGGGGGTTTGTAATCAGCCCCAGCATTTT.

CDR3 coding DNA: TGTGCCAGCAGCCAACCGGGCACGAACACTGAAGCTTTCTTT. It translates to CASSQPGTNTEAFF. V usage is TRBV4-2 and J usage is TRBJ1-1; D remains ambiguous. The V end was cut by 2 bases, the J end by 1 base, with 8 bases between. The length of the CDR3 is 14 residues. Per the germline V gene, CDR1 is LGHNA and CDR2 is YNFKEQ.

J is TRBJ2-5 and V is TRBV5-4; TRBD2 matches at 10 bases. The V gene's germline CDR1 is SGHNT and CDR2 YYREEE (reference sequence). This CDR3 contains 18 residues. V was pared by 0 bases and J by 2 bases, with 10 bases of the junction left unmatched. The CDR3 DNA sequence: TGTGCCAGCAGCTTGGACGCTTCTAGCGGGAGTCCGCAAGAGACCCAGTACTTC. This codes for CASSLDASSGSPQETQYF.

The chain links TRBV27 to TRBJ2-7; tentatively, D is TRBD1 (6 bases). The CDR3 consists of 15 residues. Germline V lookup: CDR1 MNHEY, CDR2 SMNVEV (reference sequence). The V and J ends lost 6 bases and 0 bases respectively, with 15 bases between them. The CDR3 spells CASRITGLSSYEQYF. The CDR3 coding sequence is TGTGCCAGCAGGATTACAGGGTTAAGCTCCTACGAGCAGTACTTC.